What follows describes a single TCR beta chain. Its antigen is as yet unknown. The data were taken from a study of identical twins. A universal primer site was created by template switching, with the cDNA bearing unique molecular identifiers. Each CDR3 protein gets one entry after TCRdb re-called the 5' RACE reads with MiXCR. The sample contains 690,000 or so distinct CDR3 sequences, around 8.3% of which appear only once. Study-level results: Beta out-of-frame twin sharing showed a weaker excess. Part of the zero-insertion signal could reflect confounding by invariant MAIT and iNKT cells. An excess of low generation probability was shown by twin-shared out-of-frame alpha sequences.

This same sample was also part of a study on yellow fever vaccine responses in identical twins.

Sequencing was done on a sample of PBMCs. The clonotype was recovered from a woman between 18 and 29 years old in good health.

The CDR3 nucleotides read TGCAGTGCGGGTCTTTCCTACGAGCAGTACTTC. It is translated as CSAGLSYEQYF. The V gene is TRBV20-1, the J gene TRBJ2-7; no firm D call. CDR3 length equals 11 residues. The germline CDR1 and CDR2 sequences are DFQATT and SNEGSKA (reference sequence). The V end was cut by 6 bases, the J end by 1 base, with 7 bases between.